The 29 T cell receptor beta chains below all came from one sample that was sequenced in a study of shared clonotypes between healthy human individuals. TCRdb's table, derived via immunoSEQ multiplex PCR, lists solely in-frame clones and lacks some. The sample lists around 1,900,000 clones; about 94% were seen once. It was CD45RO-negative cells, positively selected for CCR7, that made up naive CD8 cells, with terminally differentiated effector memory CD45RA+ cells excluded. Sequencing was performed on naive CD8+ T cells from PBMCs. Receptors were obtained from a young man in good health. Some clones in this sample may be carry-over from other donors' samples.

As to this clone: Other DNA sequences in the same sample also yield this CDR3. The genes are TRBV9 and TRBJ2-3; D possibly corresponds to TRBD1 (6 bases). This CDR3 spans 14 amino acids. The V gene's germline CDR1 is SGDLS and CDR2 YYNGEE. V dropped 0 bases and J dropped 1 base, with 6 bases sitting between them. CDR3 sequence (DNA): TGTGCCAGCAGCGTAGGGGGGCGCACAGATACGCAGTATTTT. This translates into CASSVGGRTDTQYF.

This clone was detected only a few times. Within the sample, other DNA sequences also encode this same CDR3. The rearrangement joins TRBV5-1 to TRBJ1-1, with 8 bases lining up with TRBD1. The V segment lost 4 bases and the J segment 4 bases; nucleotides outside the gene matches: 3. This CDR3 is 13 amino acids long. Germline CDR1 reads SGHRS; CDR2 reads YFSETQ. The DNA of the CDR3 is TGCGCCAGCAGCGCAGACAGGGGCACTGAAGCTTTCTTT. Amino acid sequence: CASSADRGTEAFF.

The chain has TRBV5-6 and TRBJ1-2; TRBD1 aligns across 8 bases. The germline V gene encodes CDR1 SGHDT and CDR2 YYEEEE. V was clipped by 0 bases and J by 5 bases; unmatched bases: 6. This CDR3 comprises 15 residues. Here the CDR3 DNA reads TGTGCCAGCAGCTTGGGGACAGGGAAGGGGTATGGCTACACCTTC. This gives the protein CASSLGTGKGYGYTF.

The sample holds one count of this clone. The gene calls are TRBV7-2 and TRBJ1-3; D unclear. The germline V gene encodes CDR1 SGHTA and CDR2 FQGNSA. The CDR3 runs to 16 residues. V gave up 2 bases and J gave up 1 base, with 12 bases separating them. The CDR3 DNA reads as TGTGCCAGCAGCTTATCAAGGGTACTATCTGGAAACACCATATATTTT. This codes for CASSLSRVLSGNTIYF.

The chain recombines TRBV27 with TRBJ1-1; maybe TRBD1 (6 bases). The CDR3 loop spans 13 amino acids. The V and J ends lost 6 bases and 10 bases respectively, with 18 bases between them. The germline V gene encodes CDR1 MNHEY and CDR2 SMNVEV (reference sequence). CDR3 nucleotides: TGTGCCAGCAGCGCCTACAGGGTGTCGGGAGCTTTCTTT. This translates into CASSAYRVSGAFF.

In the case of this clone: Other DNA sequences within the sample encode an identical CDR3. The V gene is TRBV9, the J gene TRBJ2-3; the D is unclear. V was pared by 0 bases and J by 3 bases, with 5 bases between. The CDR3 runs to 13 residues. CDR1 and CDR2 from the germline V gene are SGDLS and YYNGEE. The CDR3 DNA reads TGTGCCAGCAGCGTAGGGAGAACAGATACGCAGTATTTT. It specifies CASSVGRTDTQYF.

The chain employs TRBV6-1 and TRBJ1-5; D ambiguous. The V and J ends lost 4 bases and 2 bases respectively, with 15 bases between them. The germline CDR1 and CDR2 sequences are MNHNS and SASEGT. CDR3 length equals 16 residues. CDR3 sequence: CASSGSAVAGNQPQHF. Here the CDR3 DNA reads TGTGCCAGCAGTGGGTCGGCCGTTGCGGGCAATCAGCCCCAGCATTTT.

CDR3 coding DNA: TGTGCCAGCAGTTTGGGAGGAGGGACTAGCAGTTACGAGCAGTACTTC. Amino acids: CASSLGGGTSSYEQYF. The V call is TRBV27, the J call TRBJ2-7; TRBD2 aligns across 9 bases. CDR1 MNHEY and CDR2 SMNVEV come from the germline V gene (reference sequence). V was clipped by 3 bases and J by 4 bases; unmatched bases: 10. CDR3 length: 16 residues.

This clone was picked up one time. Other DNA sequences of this sample code for an identical CDR3. The chain is built from TRBV7-9 and TRBJ2-3; tentative D call: TRBD1 (6 bases). Germline V lookup: CDR1 SEHNR, CDR2 FQNEAQ (reference sequence). The length of the CDR3 is 13 residues. V shed 3 bases and J shed 6 bases, with 10 bases lying between them. CDR3 in amino acids: CASSLGTTDTQYF. For the CDR3, the DNA is TGTGCCAGCAGCTTGGGGACAACCGATACGCAGTATTTT.

The chain employs TRBV10-3 and TRBJ1-2; a possible D gene is TRBD1 (5 bases). This CDR3 has 17 amino acids. Trimming cost V 0 bases and J 8 bases, with 22 bases left between them. Germline V lookup: CDR1 ENHRY, CDR2 SYGVKD. CDR3 sequence reads: CAISESSPGSSLVGYTF. The CDR3 DNA sequence: TGTGCCATCAGTGAGTCGTCCCCAGGGTCTTCACTTGTAGGCTACACCTTC.

This chain joins TRBV10-2 and TRBJ1-2; D unclear. Deletions cut 0 bases from V and 2 bases from J, with 13 bases between. This CDR3 is built from 16 residues. Germline V gene data show CDR1 as WSHSY and CDR2 as SAAADI. DNA for the CDR3: TGCGCCAGCAGTGAGTCCTCGATGACGCGGAACTATGGCTACACCTTC. It codes for CASSESSMTRNYGYTF.

The CDR3 loop reads CASSHLAEVSNQPQHF. CDR3 nucleotides: TGTGCCAGCAGTCATCTCGCCGAAGTAAGCAATCAGCCCCAGCATTTT. The chain carries TRBV2 and TRBJ1-5, with D uncertain. Trimming left V 5 bases short and J 1 base short, with 15 bases between. Germline V lookup: CDR1 SNHLY, CDR2 FYNNEI. The CDR3 has 16 amino acids.

This clone was seen just once. This rearrangement joins TRBV28 to TRBJ2-1; D tentatively fits TRBD1 or TRBD2 (5 bases each). The CDR3 runs 15 residues. The germline CDR1 and CDR2 sequences are MDHEN and SYDVKM. Trimming cost V 7 bases and J 1 base, with 14 bases left between them. In nucleotides, the CDR3 is TGTGCCAGCACCGCCGGGACGGGTTCCTACAATGAGCAGTTCTTC. Amino acid sequence: CASTAGTGSYNEQFF.

This chain uses TRBV7-2 with TRBJ2-7; 9 bases fit TRBD1. This CDR3 region has 17 residues. V lost 2 bases to trimming and J lost 5 bases; unmatched junction nucleotides: 13. Germline V gene data show CDR1 as SGHTA and CDR2 as FQGNSA. CDR3: CASSLTPRDRVGNEQYF. In DNA form, the CDR3 reads TGTGCCAGCAGCTTAACCCCCCGGGACAGGGTGGGGAACGAGCAGTACTTC.

This sequence joins TRBV12-5 and TRBJ1-1, with 8 bases identical to TRBD1. Per the germline V gene, CDR1 is LGHNT and CDR2 is FRNRAP. CDR3 length equals 16 residues. V shed 2 bases and J 4 bases; nucleotides not matched to a gene: 9. The CDR3 spells CASGLRDRRKSTEAFF. The CDR3 coding sequence is TGTGCTAGTGGTTTGCGGGACAGGAGAAAGAGCACTGAAGCTTTCTTT. Using reference TRBV12-5 and TRBJ1-1 for the parts outside the CDR3, the full variable domain is DARVTQTPRHKVTEMGQEVTMRCQPILGHNTVFWYRQTMMQGLELLAYFRNRAPLDDSGMPKDRFSAEMPDATLATLKIQPSEPRDSAVYFCASGLRDRRKSTEAFFGQGTRLTVV.

The rearrangement joins TRBV5-1 to TRBJ1-2; D gene uncertain. Trimming removed 0 bases at V and 8 bases at J, with 14 bases between. Germline assignment: CDR1 SGHRS and CDR2 YFSETQ. The CDR3 has 14 residues. The CDR3 protein is CASSLDETDRGYTF. CDR3 sequence (DNA): TGCGCCAGCAGCTTGGATGAAACAGACCGGGGCTACACCTTC. Filled out from reference TRBV5-1 and TRBJ1-2, the complete variable domain reads KAGVTQTPRYLIKTRGQQVTLSCSPISGHRSVSWYQQTPGQGLQFLFEYFSETQRNKGNFPGRFSGRQFSNSRSEMNVSTLELGDSALYLCASSLDETDRGYTFGSGTRLTVV.

The chain links TRBV10-1 to TRBJ2-1, with D hard to call. Germline V gene sequence: CDR1 WNHNN, CDR2 SYGVQD (reference sequence). CDR3 size: 15 residues. V lost 2 bases and J 0 bases, leaving 8 bases between the germline ends. CDR3 sequence reads: CASSEGPSSYNEQFF. In DNA, the CDR3 is TGCGCCAGCAGTGAGGGTCCGTCCTCCTACAATGAGCAGTTCTTC.

The chain uses TRBV6-1 and TRBJ2-7, with TRBD2 identical over 8 bases. The length of the CDR3 is 15 residues. The trim removed 7 bases at V and 2 bases at J, leaving 10 bases unmatched. Germline V gene lookup returns CDR1 MNHNS and CDR2 SASEGT. Written as DNA, the CDR3 is TGTGCCAGCACCCCAGTAGTAGCGGGACCCTACGAGCAGTACTTC. The encoded protein is CASTPVVAGPYEQYF.

This sequence joins TRBV5-5 and TRBJ2-1; 7 nucleotides line up with TRBD1. With V trimmed by 4 bases and J by 2 bases, 6 bases remained unmatched. Germline V lookup: CDR1 SGHKS, CDR2 YYEKEE (reference sequence). The CDR3 is 15 amino acids. Here the CDR3 reads CASSPTGSPYNEQFF. The DNA of the CDR3 is TGTGCCAGCAGCCCGACAGGGTCCCCCTACAATGAGCAGTTCTTC.

The chain recombines TRBV19 with TRBJ2-7, with 11 bases matching TRBD2. The CDR3 runs 15 residues. The J segment lost 6 bases and the V segment lost 6 bases, leaving 10 bases of the junction unmatched. Germline V gene lookup returns CDR1 LNHDA and CDR2 SQIVND (reference sequence). The CDR3 spells CASSLEASGRREQYF. In DNA form, the CDR3 reads TGTGCCAGTAGCCTAGAGGCTAGCGGGAGGCGCGAGCAGTACTTC.

The V gene is TRBV27, the J gene TRBJ2-1; D ambiguous. V was trimmed by 2 bases and J by 9 bases, leaving 11 bases between them. The CDR3 has 13 residues. The germline V gene has CDR1 MNHEY and CDR2 SMNVEV (reference sequence). DNA of the CDR3: TGTGCCAGCAGTTTAGTCTCTAGGGCTGAGCAGTTCTTC. It is translated as CASSLVSRAEQFF.

This chain uses TRBV9 with TRBJ1-1; the D gene is possibly TRBD1 (5 bases). The V gene's germline CDR1 is SGDLS and CDR2 YYNGEE. Trimming stripped 0 bases from V and 7 bases from J, with 16 bases between. The CDR3 totals 15 residues. The CDR3: CASSVGAVGGDEAFF. CDR3 nucleotides: TGTGCCAGCAGCGTAGGAGCCGTCGGGGGGGATGAAGCTTTCTTT. The whole variable domain, remainder taken from reference TRBV9 and TRBJ1-1, is DSGVTQTPKHLITATGQRVTLRCSPRSGDLSVYWYQQSLDQGLQFLIQYYNGEERAKGNILERFSAQQFPDLHSELNLSSLELGDSALYFCASSVGAVGGDEAFFGQGTRLTVV.

The rearrangement links TRBV19 to TRBJ1-2; unclear D gene. The germline V gene has CDR1 LNHDA and CDR2 SQIVND (reference sequence). This CDR3 is 16 amino acids long. V was trimmed by 6 bases and J by 6 bases, leaving 23 bases between them. The CDR3 is CASSIRREGTENGYTF. The CDR3, as DNA: TGTGCCAGTAGCATAAGGCGCGAGGGAACGGAAAATGGCTACACCTTC.

The chain carries TRBV4-2 and TRBJ1-1; TRBD1 matches 9 bases. The CDR3 runs 15 residues. Germline V gene data show CDR1 as LGHNA and CDR2 as YNFKEQ. J was trimmed by 3 bases and V by 5 bases; bases with no gene match: 7. The CDR3 DNA sequence: TGTGCCAGCAGCAAGCCGACAGGGGGGGACACTGAAGCTTTCTTT. It yields the protein CASSKPTGGDTEAFF.

CDR3 in amino acids: CASSEEDEQFF. Written as DNA, the CDR3 is TGTGCCAGCAGTGAAGAGGATGAGCAGTTCTTC. The chain combines TRBV2 with TRBJ2-1; unclear D gene. Germline CDR1 and CDR2: SNHLY and FYNNEI. The CDR3 spans 11 residues. V lost 1 base and J 8 bases, leaving 3 bases between the germline ends.

J is TRBJ2-1 and V is TRBV9, with TRBD2 matching 10 bases. V lost 2 bases and J lost 3; bases outside the gene matches: 5. Per germline, CDR1 SGDLS and CDR2 YYNGEE. The CDR3 consists of 16 residues. CDR3 sequence (DNA): TGTGCCAGCAGCGTCCTAGCGGGAGAATACTACAATGAGCAGTTCTTC. Translated, it gives CASSVLAGEYYNEQFF.

This chain joins TRBV6-6 and TRBJ2-4; the D gene could be TRBD1 or TRBD2 (7 bases each). There are 14 residues in the CDR3. V lost 7 bases and J lost 5, with 15 bases in between. Germline CDR1 and CDR2: MNHNY and SVGAGI (reference sequence). The CDR3 DNA reads as TGTGCCAGCATCCCCCAGGGGGGGGAAAACATTCAGTACTTC. Its translation: CASIPQGGENIQYF.

The J gene is TRBJ2-4, the V gene TRBV28, with 10 nucleotides matching TRBD1. Germline CDR1 and CDR2: MDHEN and SYDVKM. After removal of 7 bases from V and 7 bases from J, the junction contained 10 bases not matched to a gene. The CDR3 runs 15 residues. The CDR3 is CASTLTGGAGNIQYF. CDR3 nucleotides: TGTGCCAGCACCCTGACAGGGGGCGCGGGTAACATTCAGTACTTC.

The chain links TRBV11-2 to TRBJ1-1; D remains ambiguous. The CDR3 has 12 residues. Trimming took off 5 bases at V and 6 bases at J, with 10 bases between the two ends. CDR1 and CDR2 (germline): SGHAT, FQNNGV. The CDR3 bases are TGTGCCAGCAGCCGGAGATCGGCTGAAGCTTTCTTT. Residues: CASSRRSAEAFF.